What follows describes a single T cell receptor beta chain. This clonotype was seen repeatedly, ten times or more. What this receptor recognizes is not known. There are no base qualities to consult, and no much larger clone falls within one base. This sample was taken from a study of spatial heterogeneity in lung cancer (dated by TCRdb to about 2019). A note on the overall study: Beta-chain transcripts were consistently detected in greater numbers than alpha-chain transcripts, which likely reflects a higher abundance of beta-chain transcripts. Both alpha and beta chains were TCR-sequenced in samples taken at surgery, namely 220 tumor regions, around 70 matched nontumor lung samples and around 53 PBMC samples. Nonsynonymous mutation counts, determined by whole-exome sequencing of tumor tissue, were related to features of the TCR repertoire. In the raw uncorrected reads, each unique combination of TCR and UMI appeared on average more than ten times. In non-small cell lung cancer, the study quantitatively compared TCR alpha and beta repertoires across several tumor regions, matched nontumor lung, and blood. General conclusions and limits of the study: Confirming at a functional level the hypothesis that regional TCRs recognize regional mutations was considered to require additional single-cell paired TCR alpha and beta sequencing. Ubiquitous expanded tumor TCRs were found in blood more often at tumor resection than at routine follow-up.

CDR1 is given as SQVTM and CDR2 as ANQGSEA, both from the germline V gene. The junction shows trimming of 6 bases on V and 2 bases on J, plus 8 bases between the germline ends. There are 12 amino acids in the CDR3, from cysteine to phenylalanine inclusive. CDR3 DNA only is kept here, 36 bases in frame from base 1. The library came from 5' RACE. Reads for this sample came from a NextSeq 500. The TCR library protocol attached a unique molecular identifier to each TCR cDNA molecule to allow correction of PCR and sequencing errors. In the source study's methods: TCR identification, UMI-based error correction and CDR3 extraction were all carried out with Decombinator tools. TCRs above a frequency of 2 per 1,000, corresponding to the top 1% of the tumor frequency distribution, were defined as expanded. Renyi diversity was computed with the R vegan package after each repertoire had been subsampled 100 times to 5,000 TCRs. To build CDR3 similarity networks, amino acid triplet string-kernel similarity was used, and CDR3s were connected when their pairwise similarity was above 0.82. In TCRdb, the public reads were trimmed at Q25 with fastp and aligned with MiXCR, with productive beta chains retained. Identical CDR3 proteins give one entry, which carries the most common genes and DNA. For this entry, the V and J calls and clone size follow TCRdb and not the study's own pipeline. This sample gives roughly 100,000 distinct CDR3 sequences in total; about 9.4% of them show up just once. The ten largest clones represent roughly 7.2% of the sample.

The time point tag for this specimen amounts to: sample taken at primary tumor resection. TCR sequencing used whole RNA extracted from tumor and nontumor lung tissue, or from cryopreserved PBMC samples, without cell sorting. The donors were some 70 patients from the lung TRACERx cohort who had early-stage, untreated non-small cell lung cancer. A patient was chosen for TCR sequencing only when enough RNA was available from at least two tumor regions. This sequence originates from a male donor with early-stage non-small cell lung cancer. The sample here was PBMCs, taken at surgery. The sequence joins TRBV29-1 to TRBJ1-5; the D gene is unclear. The nucleotide sequence reads TGCAGCGTCCTAGACGGCAATCAGCCCCAGCATTTT. Translated, this gives CSVLDGNQPQHF.